These 9 T cell receptor beta chains share one sample of origin, sequenced in a study of identifying expanded T cells in peripheral blood. Assay used: immunoSEQ multiplex PCR; TCRdb lists only in-frame clones, some missing. Altogether about 100,000 clones are present, about 87% being singletons, with the ten largest covering about 5.5%. What was sequenced was blood. All receptors come from a person between 18 and 75 years old in good health.

This chain links TRBV5-6 with TRBJ2-1; 14 bases agree with TRBD2. This CDR3 is built from 15 residues. Germline V CDR1 and CDR2: SGHDT, YYEEEE. V trimming: 4 bases; J trimming: 10 bases; junction bases outside the gene matches: 7. The CDR3 loop is CASSMTSGRVGEQFF. The CDR3 DNA reads TGTGCCAGCAGCATGACTAGCGGGAGGGTTGGGGAGCAGTTCTTC.

V usage is TRBV4-3 and J usage is TRBJ1-5, with D maybe TRBD1 (5 bases). The V end lost 0 bases, the J end lost 7 bases, and 7 bases lay between the germline ends. Germline V gives CDR1 LGHNA, CDR2 YSLEER. The CDR3 covers 13 residues. CDR3 nucleotides: TGCGCCAGCAGCCAAGATTGGGGGCAGCCCCAGCATTTT. Its protein product is CASSQDWGQPQHF.

V gene TRBV18 combines with J gene TRBJ1-1; 8 bases agree with TRBD1. With V trimmed by 3 bases and J by 0 bases, 12 bases remained unmatched. The CDR3 runs 18 residues. Germline V lookup: CDR1 KGHSH, CDR2 LQKENI. CDR3 amino acids: CASSPTTFGQGLNTEAFF. CDR3 nucleotide sequence: TGTGCCAGCTCACCTACAACTTTCGGACAGGGTTTGAACACTGAAGCTTTCTTT.

This sequence joins TRBV5-4 and TRBJ2-7; 7 nucleotides line up with TRBD1. V lost 6 bases and J lost 5; bases outside the gene matches: 8. The germline CDR1 and CDR2 sequences are SGHNT and YYREEE (reference sequence). This CDR3 has 13 residues. This chain's CDR3 is CASTKGGQHEQYF. The DNA of the CDR3 is TGTGCCAGCACCAAAGGGGGCCAACACGAGCAGTACTTC.

The chain links TRBV19 to TRBJ2-7; D perhaps matches TRBD1 (5 bases). V was shortened by 3 bases and J by 5 bases, with 20 bases between the two germline ends. This CDR3 has 16 residues. The germline gives CDR1 LNHDA, CDR2 SQIVND (reference sequence). The CDR3 is CASSIGVGQGFDEQYF. Here the CDR3 DNA reads TGTGCCAGTAGTATTGGCGTCGGGCAGGGCTTCGACGAGCAGTACTTC.

The chain uses TRBV10-3 and TRBJ2-1, with 10 bases matching TRBD2. Germline CDR1 and CDR2: ENHRY and SYGVKD. CDR3 length: 13 residues. Trimming took 6 bases from V and 5 from J; bases not matched to a gene: 1. The CDR3 region is CAIRAGGDNEQFF. CDR3 in DNA: TGTGCCATCAGAGCGGGAGGGGACAATGAGCAGTTCTTC.

This rearrangement joins TRBV9 to TRBJ2-3; D unresolved. The CDR3 extends over 16 amino acids. Trimming removed 0 bases from V and 0 bases from J, with 11 bases in between. Germline V gene data show CDR1 as SGDLS and CDR2 as YYNGEE. The CDR3 DNA follows: TGTGCCAGCAGCGTAGACTCGGGTGCTAGCACAGATACGCAGTATTTT. It specifies CASSVDSGASTDTQYF.

The gene calls are TRBV25-1 and TRBJ1-2; 10 nucleotides align to TRBD1. CDR1 is MGHDK, CDR2 SYGVNS, per germline. The V and J ends lost 6 bases and 3 bases, in that order; junction bases with no gene match: 4. The CDR3 extends over 14 amino acids. The CDR3 nucleotides are TGTGCCAGCAGGGGGACAGGGGTCGACTATGGCTACACCTTC. This codes for CASRGTGVDYGYTF.

The chain couples TRBV6-4 to TRBJ1-1; possibly TRBD1 for D (5 bases). This CDR3 is built from 14 residues. V lost 4 bases, J lost 0 bases, and 9 bases lay in between. Looked up from germline, CDR1 is MRHNA and CDR2 is SNTAGT. CDR3 coding DNA: TGTGCCAGCAGTGTTGACAGTTTGAACACTGAAGCTTTCTTT. Translation gives CASSVDSLNTEAFF.